This T cell receptor beta chain was identified during a study of regulatory T cells in long-lasting Graves disease. Study-wide background: It was over 5 years of antithyroid drugs, with positive TSH receptor antibodies, that meant persistent Graves' disease.

Germline-derived CDR1 and CDR2 are LNHDA and SQIVND (reference sequence). This CDR3 spans 15 amino acids. The germline V and J ends were trimmed by 4 bases and 9 bases, with 19 bases remaining between them. The time point here: persistent/refractory GD, antithyroid drugs over 5 years with positive TRAb. Extracted RNA from PBMCs served as the source of the TCR library. With iRepertoire HTBI primers and Arm-PCR of CDR3 regions, TCR beta libraries were built. TCRdb recomputed calls from the multiplex PCR reads with MiXCR, one row per CDR3 protein. Found here are roughly 450,000 distinct CDR3 sequences, 20% to 25% of them singletons; the top ten hold approximately 7.8%.

The sequence was obtained from a female donor with Graves disease. V gene TRBV19 combines with J gene TRBJ1-5; tentative D call: TRBD1 (6 bases). The sequenced sample was peripheral blood mononuclear cells (PBMCs), obtained when the disease was refractory, from a patient treated with antithyroid drugs. The CDR3 spells CASSTGANGGRPQHF. CDR3 DNA: TGTGCCAGTAGTACAGGGGCGAATGGTGGTCGGCCCCAGCATTTT.